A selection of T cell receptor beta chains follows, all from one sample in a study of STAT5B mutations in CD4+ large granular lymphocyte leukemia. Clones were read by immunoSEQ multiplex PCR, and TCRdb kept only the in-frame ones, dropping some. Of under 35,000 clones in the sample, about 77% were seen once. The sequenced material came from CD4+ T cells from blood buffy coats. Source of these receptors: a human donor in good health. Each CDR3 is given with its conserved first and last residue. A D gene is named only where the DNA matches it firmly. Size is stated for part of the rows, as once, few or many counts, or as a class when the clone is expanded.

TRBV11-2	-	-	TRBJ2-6	CASSPNRGASGANVLTF	TGTGCCAGCAGCCCCAATCGAGGCGCCTCTGGGGCCAACGTCCTGACTTTC
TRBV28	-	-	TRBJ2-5	CASSPDSLRETQYF	TGTGCCAGCAGTCCCGACTCCCTGCGGGAGACCCAGTACTTC
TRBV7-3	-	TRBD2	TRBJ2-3	CASTGSGNTDTQYF	TGTGCCAGCACCGGAAGCGGGAACACAGATACGCAGTATTTT
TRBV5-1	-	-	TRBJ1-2	CASSLVTGEAGYTF	TGCGCCAGCAGCTTGGTTACAGGCGAAGCGGGCTACACCTTC
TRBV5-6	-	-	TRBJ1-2	CASSLDRVNYGYTF	TGTGCCAGCAGCTTGGACAGGGTAAACTATGGCTACACCTTC
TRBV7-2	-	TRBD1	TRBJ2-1	CASSLGPGQGSYNEQFF	TGTGCCAGCAGCTTAGGGCCCGGACAGGGAAGCTACAATGAGCAGTTCTTC
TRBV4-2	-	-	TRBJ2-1	CASSRQRSSYNEQFF	TGTGCCAGCAGCCGACAGCGAAGCTCCTACAATGAGCAGTTCTTC
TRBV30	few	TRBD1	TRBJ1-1	CAWRDRGEAFF	TGTGCCTGGAGGGACAGGGGTGAAGCTTTCTTT
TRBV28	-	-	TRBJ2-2	CASSLIGALKTGELFF	TGTGCCAGCAGTTTAATCGGGGCCCTTAAAACCGGGGAGCTGTTTTTT
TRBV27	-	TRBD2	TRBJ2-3	CASSFSGGLVITDTQYF	TGTGCCAGCAGTTTCAGCGGGGGGCTGGTCATCACAGATACGCAGTATTTT
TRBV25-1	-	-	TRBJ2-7	CASSASGQRAYEQYF	TGTGCCAGCAGTGCCTCTGGCCAGAGGGCCTACGAGCAGTACTTC
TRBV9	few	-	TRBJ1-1	CASTPGAPRATEAFF	TGTGCCAGCACCCCTGGGGCCCCACGAGCCACTGAAGCTTTCTTT
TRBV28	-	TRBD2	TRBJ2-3	CASSPSKGSGYSTDTQYF	TGTGCCAGCAGTCCCTCGAAGGGTAGCGGGTACAGCACAGATACGCAGTATTTT
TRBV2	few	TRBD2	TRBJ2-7	CASLRTSGYEQYF	TGTGCCAGCCTTAGGACTAGCGGATACGAGCAGTACTTC
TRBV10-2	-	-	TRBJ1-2	CASWGSYYGYTF	TGCGCCAGCTGGGGGAGTTACTATGGCTACACCTTC
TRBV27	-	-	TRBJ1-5	CASRPRAGDQPQHF	TGTGCCAGCAGGCCAAGGGCAGGCGATCAGCCCCAGCATTTT
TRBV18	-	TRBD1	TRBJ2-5	CASSLSRQGRVETQYF	TGTGCCAGCTCCCTCTCCCGACAGGGGAGAGTGGAGACCCAGTACTTC
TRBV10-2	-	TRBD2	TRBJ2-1	CASSESLAGGDNEQFF	TGCGCCAGCAGTGAGTCACTAGCGGGAGGAGACAATGAGCAGTTCTTC
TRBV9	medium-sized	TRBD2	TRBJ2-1	CASSLTGTIGDEQFF	TGTGCCAGCAGCCTCACCGGGACTATTGGGGATGAGCAGTTCTTC
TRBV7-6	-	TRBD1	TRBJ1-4	CASSYTGTGHEKLFF	TGTGCCAGCAGTTATACCGGGACAGGCCATGAAAAACTGTTTTTT
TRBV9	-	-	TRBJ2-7	CASSPRVGDHEQYF	TGTGCCAGCAGCCCTCGGGTAGGGGATCACGAGCAGTACTTC
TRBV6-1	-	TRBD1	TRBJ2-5	CASSAQGRQGAQETQYF	TGTGCCAGCAGTGCCCAAGGCCGACAGGGGGCACAAGAGACCCAGTACTTC
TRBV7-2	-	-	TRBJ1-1	CASSLAPGPQGTEAFF	TGTGCCAGCAGCTTAGCCCCGGGGCCTCAGGGGACTGAAGCTTTCTTT
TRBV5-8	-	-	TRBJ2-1	CASSPNRFSYNEQFF	TGTGCCAGCAGCCCTAACAGGTTCTCCTACAATGAGCAGTTCTTC
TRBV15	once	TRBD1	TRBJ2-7	CATSGTAYEQYF	TGTGCCACCAGCGGGACAGCCTACGAGCAGTACTTC
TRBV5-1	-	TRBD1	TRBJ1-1	CASSPGTVHMNTEAFF	TGCGCCAGCAGCCCGGGGACAGTCCACATGAACACTGAAGCTTTCTTT
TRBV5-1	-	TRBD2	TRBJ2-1	CASSLVGREGHEQFF	TGCGCCAGCAGCTTGGTGGGGCGGGAGGGCCATGAGCAGTTCTTC
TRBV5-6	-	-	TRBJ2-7	CASSPPRGLSYEQYF	TGTGCCAGCAGCCCCCCCAGGGGACTCTCCTACGAGCAGTACTTC
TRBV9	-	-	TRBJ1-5	CASSVDSDQPQHF	TGTGCCAGCAGCGTAGACTCAGATCAGCCCCAGCATTTT
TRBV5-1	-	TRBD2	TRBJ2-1	CASSFGLAGSSEQFF	TGCGCCAGCAGCTTCGGACTAGCGGGGTCTAGTGAGCAGTTCTTC
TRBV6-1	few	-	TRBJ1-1	CASIAGLLNTEAFF	TGTGCCAGCATTGCGGGTTTGTTGAACACTGAAGCTTTCTTT
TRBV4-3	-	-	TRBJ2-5	CASSQVMGRVETQYF	TGCGCCAGCAGCCAAGTCATGGGTAGGGTCGAGACCCAGTACTTC
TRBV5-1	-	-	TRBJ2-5	CASSLGHGVETQYF	TGCGCCAGCAGCTTGGGACACGGGGTAGAGACCCAGTACTTC
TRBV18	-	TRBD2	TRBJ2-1	CASSPSSGLAGGHNNEQFF	TGTGCCAGCTCACCATCCTCGGGACTAGCGGGGGGGCACAACAATGAGCAGTTCTTC
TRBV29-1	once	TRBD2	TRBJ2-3	CSGARGSGRSDTQYF	TGCAGCGGTGCCCGGGGTAGCGGGAGATCAGATACGCAGTATTTT
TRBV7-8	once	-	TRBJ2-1	CASSPGNSEQFF	TGTGCCAGCAGCCCCGGGAACAGTGAGCAGTTCTTC
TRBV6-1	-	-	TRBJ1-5	CASSEGGKIGIQPQHF	TGTGCCAGCAGTGAAGGAGGGAAAATTGGCATACAGCCCCAGCATTTT
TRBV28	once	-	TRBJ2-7	CASSLASGHLAYEQYF	TGTGCCAGCAGTTTAGCCTCGGGACACCTAGCCTACGAGCAGTACTTC
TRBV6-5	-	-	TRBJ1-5	CASKRRQDSNQPQHF	TGTGCCAGCAAAAGAAGGCAGGACAGCAATCAGCCCCAGCATTTT
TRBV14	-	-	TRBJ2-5	CASSQVKEGETQYF	TGTGCCAGCAGCCAAGTCAAGGAGGGAGAGACCCAGTACTTC
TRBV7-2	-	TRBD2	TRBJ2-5	CASSLGLAGGGETQYF	TGTGCCAGCAGCTTGGGACTAGCGGGAGGGGGAGAGACCCAGTACTTC
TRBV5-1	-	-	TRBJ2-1	CASSLGAQGRPNEQFF	TGCGCCAGCAGCTTGGGGGCCCAAGGGAGGCCCAATGAGCAGTTCTTC
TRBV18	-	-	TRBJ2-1	CASSRNYEDNEQFF	TGTGCCAGCTCACGGAACTATGAGGACAATGAGCAGTTCTTC
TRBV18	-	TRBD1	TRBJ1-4	CASSPGQTTNEKLFF	TGTGCCAGCTCACCGGGACAGACAACTAATGAAAAACTGTTTTTT
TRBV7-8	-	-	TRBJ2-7	CASSLDRAIYEQYF	TGTGCCAGCAGCTTAGATCGGGCAATCTACGAGCAGTACTTC
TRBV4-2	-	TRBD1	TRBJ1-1	CASSPKGALGAFF	TGTGCCAGCAGCCCGAAGGGGGCCTTGGGAGCTTTCTTT
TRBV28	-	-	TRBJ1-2	CASRWGAGYGYTF	TGTGCCAGCAGATGGGGAGCAGGTTATGGCTACACCTTC
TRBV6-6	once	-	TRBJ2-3	CASSLYEDTQYF	TGTGCCAGCAGTCTCTATGAGGATACGCAGTATTTT
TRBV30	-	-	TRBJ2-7	CAWSFARDEQYF	TGTGCCTGGAGTTTCGCCCGGGACGAGCAGTACTTC
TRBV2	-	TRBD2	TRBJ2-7	CASSESLAGFYEQYF	TGTGCCAGCAGTGAATCACTAGCGGGATTCTACGAGCAGTACTTC
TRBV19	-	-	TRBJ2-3	CASSPGSRADTQYF	TGTGCCAGTAGCCCCGGGAGTAGGGCAGATACGCAGTATTTT
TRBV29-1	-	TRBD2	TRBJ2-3	CSVKGLAGPTSTDTQYF	TGCAGCGTCAAGGGACTAGCGGGACCTACTAGCACAGATACGCAGTATTTT
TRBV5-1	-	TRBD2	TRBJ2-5	CASSLYAGVIETQYF	TGCGCCAGCAGCTTGTATGCGGGAGTGATAGAGACCCAGTACTTC
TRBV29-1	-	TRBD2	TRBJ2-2	CSVSRTSGRAGYTGELFF	TGCAGCGTTTCCCGGACTAGCGGGAGGGCCGGGTACACCGGGGAGCTGTTTTTT
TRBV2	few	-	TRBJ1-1	CASKPFTGIGAFF	TGTGCCAGCAAGCCTTTCACAGGGATCGGAGCTTTCTTT